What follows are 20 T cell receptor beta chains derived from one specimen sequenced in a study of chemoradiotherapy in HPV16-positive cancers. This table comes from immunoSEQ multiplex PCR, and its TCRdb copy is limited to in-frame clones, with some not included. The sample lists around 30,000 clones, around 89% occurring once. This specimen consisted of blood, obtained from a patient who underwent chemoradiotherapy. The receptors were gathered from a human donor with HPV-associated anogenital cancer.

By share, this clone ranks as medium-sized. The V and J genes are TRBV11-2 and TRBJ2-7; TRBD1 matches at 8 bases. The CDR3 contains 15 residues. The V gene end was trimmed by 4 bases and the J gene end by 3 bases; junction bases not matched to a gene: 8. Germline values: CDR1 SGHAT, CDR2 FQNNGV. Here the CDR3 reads CASSSPGGTRYEQYF. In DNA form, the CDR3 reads TGTGCCAGCAGCTCGCCAGGGGGCACGCGCTACGAGCAGTACTTC.

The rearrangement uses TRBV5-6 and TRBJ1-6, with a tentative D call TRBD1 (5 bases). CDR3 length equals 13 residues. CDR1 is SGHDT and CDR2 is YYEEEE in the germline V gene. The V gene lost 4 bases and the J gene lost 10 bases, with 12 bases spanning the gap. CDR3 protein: CASSPPAGSPLHF. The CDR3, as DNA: TGTGCCAGCAGCCCTCCGGCAGGGTCACCCCTCCACTTT. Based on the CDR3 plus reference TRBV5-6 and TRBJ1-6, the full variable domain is DAGVTQSPTHLIKTRGQQVTLRCSPKSGHDTVSWYQQALGQGPQFIFQYYEEEERQRGNFPDRFSGHQFPNYSSELNVNALLLGDSALYLCASSPPAGSPLHFGNGTRLTVT.

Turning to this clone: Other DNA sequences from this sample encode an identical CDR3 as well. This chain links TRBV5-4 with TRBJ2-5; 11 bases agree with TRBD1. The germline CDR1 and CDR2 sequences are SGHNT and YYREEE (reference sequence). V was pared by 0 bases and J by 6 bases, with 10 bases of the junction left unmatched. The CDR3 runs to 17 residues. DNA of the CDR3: TGTGCCAGCAGCTTGGTAGGGGGGACAGGGGGTTTCAAGACCCAGTACTTC. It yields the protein CASSLVGGTGGFKTQYF.

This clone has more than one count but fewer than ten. The CDR3 DNA follows: TGTGCCTGGGACAGGGTGAATCAGCCCCAGCATTTT. As protein: CAWDRVNQPQHF. The chain joins TRBV30 to TRBJ1-5, with 7 nucleotides matching TRBD1. The J segment lost 4 bases and the V segment lost 5 bases, leaving 2 bases of the junction unmatched. The CDR3 is 12 residues long. Germline V gives CDR1 GTSNPN, CDR2 SVGIG (reference sequence).

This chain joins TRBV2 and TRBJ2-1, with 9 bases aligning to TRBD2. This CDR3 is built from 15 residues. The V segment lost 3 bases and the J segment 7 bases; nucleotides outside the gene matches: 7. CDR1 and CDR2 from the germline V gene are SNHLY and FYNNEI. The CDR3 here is CASSDPRLAANEQFF. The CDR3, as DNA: TGTGCCAGCAGTGATCCCCGACTAGCGGCGAATGAGCAGTTCTTC.

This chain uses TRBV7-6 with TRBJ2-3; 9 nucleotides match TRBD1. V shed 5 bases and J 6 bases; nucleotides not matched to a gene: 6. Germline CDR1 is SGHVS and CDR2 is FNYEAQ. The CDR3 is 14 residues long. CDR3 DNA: TGTGCCAGCAGCACCGGGACAGGGACGGATACGCAGTATTTT. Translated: CASSTGTGTDTQYF.

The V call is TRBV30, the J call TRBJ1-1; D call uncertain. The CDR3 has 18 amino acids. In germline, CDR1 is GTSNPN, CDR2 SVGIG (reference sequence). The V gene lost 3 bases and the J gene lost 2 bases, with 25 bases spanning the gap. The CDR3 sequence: CAWRPPIDGRPPNTEAFF. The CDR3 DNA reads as TGTGCCTGGAGACCCCCGATCGACGGCCGACCCCCAAACACTGAAGCTTTCTTT.

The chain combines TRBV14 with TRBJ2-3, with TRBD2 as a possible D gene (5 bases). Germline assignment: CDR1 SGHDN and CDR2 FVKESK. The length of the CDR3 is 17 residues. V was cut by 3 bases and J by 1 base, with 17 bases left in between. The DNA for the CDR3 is TGTGCCAGCAGCCACGGGTTCGCGAACGGGGGCACAGATACGCAGTATTTT. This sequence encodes CASSHGFANGGTDTQYF.

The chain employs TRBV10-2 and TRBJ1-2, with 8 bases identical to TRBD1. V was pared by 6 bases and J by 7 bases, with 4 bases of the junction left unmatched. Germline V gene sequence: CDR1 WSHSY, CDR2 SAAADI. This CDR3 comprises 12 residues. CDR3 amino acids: CASRSGTGGYTF. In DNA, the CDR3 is TGCGCCAGCAGGTCCGGGACAGGTGGCTACACCTTC.

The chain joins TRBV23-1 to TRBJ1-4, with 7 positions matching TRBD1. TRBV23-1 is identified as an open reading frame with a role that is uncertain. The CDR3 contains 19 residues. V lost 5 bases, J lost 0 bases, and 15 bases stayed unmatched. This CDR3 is CASSRQGPVKGATNEKLFF. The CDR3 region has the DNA TGCGCCAGCAGTAGACAGGGCCCAGTAAAGGGCGCAACTAATGAAAAACTGTTTTTT.

CDR3 DNA sequence: TGTGCCAGCAGGACCGGGGGGCTGGATAATTCACCCCTCCACTTT. The encoded protein is CASRTGGLDNSPLHF. The genes are TRBV28 and TRBJ1-6, with D perhaps TRBD1 (6 bases). V lost 6 bases, J lost 5 bases, and 14 bases lay in between. The CDR3 runs to 15 residues. Germline CDR1 MDHEN, CDR2 SYDVKM.

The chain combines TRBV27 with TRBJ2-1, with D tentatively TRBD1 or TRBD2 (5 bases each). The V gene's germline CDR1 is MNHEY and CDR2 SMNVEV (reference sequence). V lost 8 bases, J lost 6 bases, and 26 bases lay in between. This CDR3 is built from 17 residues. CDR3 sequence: CASSRRNTGTTPNEQFF. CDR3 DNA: TGTGCCAGCTCCCGACGGAATACCGGGACCACCCCCAATGAGCAGTTCTTC.

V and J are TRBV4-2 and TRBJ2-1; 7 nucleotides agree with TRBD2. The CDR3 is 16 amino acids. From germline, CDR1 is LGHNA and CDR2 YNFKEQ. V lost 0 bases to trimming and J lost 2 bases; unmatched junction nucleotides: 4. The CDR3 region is CASSQDKAGTYNEQFF. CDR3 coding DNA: TGTGCCAGCAGCCAAGATAAAGCGGGAACCTACAATGAGCAGTTCTTC.

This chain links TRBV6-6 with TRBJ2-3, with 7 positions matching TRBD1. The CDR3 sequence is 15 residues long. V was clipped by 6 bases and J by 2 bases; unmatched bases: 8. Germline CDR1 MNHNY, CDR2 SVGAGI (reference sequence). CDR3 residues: CASRPRDRYTDTQYF. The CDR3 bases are TGTGCCAGCAGGCCCCGGGACAGATACACAGATACGCAGTATTTT.

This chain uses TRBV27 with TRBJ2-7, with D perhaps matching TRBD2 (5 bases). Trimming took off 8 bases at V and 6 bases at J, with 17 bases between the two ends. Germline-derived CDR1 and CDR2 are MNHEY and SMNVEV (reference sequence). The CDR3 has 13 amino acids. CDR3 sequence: CASSWGARLEQYF. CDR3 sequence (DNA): TGTGCCAGCTCCTGGGGAGCGCGGCTCGAGCAGTACTTC.

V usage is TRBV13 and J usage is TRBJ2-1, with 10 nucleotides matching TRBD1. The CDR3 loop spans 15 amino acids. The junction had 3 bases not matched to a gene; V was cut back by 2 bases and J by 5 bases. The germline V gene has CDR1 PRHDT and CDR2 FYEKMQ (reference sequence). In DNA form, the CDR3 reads TGTGCCAGCAGCTTAAAAGGGACAGGGGACAATGAGCAGTTCTTC. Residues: CASSLKGTGDNEQFF.

The CDR3 nucleotides are TGTGCCACCAGCCTGGGTCATACGGTTAATGAGCAGTTCTTC. This gives the protein CATSLGHTVNEQFF. This chain uses TRBV15 with TRBJ2-1; D call uncertain. Per the germline V gene, CDR1 is LNHNV and CDR2 is YYDKDF (reference sequence). V shed 5 bases and J shed 7 bases, with 15 bases lying between them. The CDR3 runs to 14 residues.

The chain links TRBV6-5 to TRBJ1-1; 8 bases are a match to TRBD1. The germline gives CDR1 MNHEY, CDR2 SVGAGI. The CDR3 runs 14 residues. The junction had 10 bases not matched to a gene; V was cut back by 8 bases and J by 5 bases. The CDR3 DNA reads TGTGCCAGCGGGGATGGGGGACAGGTAACTGAAGCTTTCTTT. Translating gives CASGDGGQVTEAFF.

CDR3 protein: CASSSGTELAPQHF. The CDR3 DNA reads as TGTGCCAGCAGTTCTGGGACCGAGTTGGCGCCCCAGCATTTT. The chain carries TRBV6-5 and TRBJ1-5, with D perhaps matching TRBD1 (5 bases). The CDR3 is made up of 14 amino acids. Germline V gene lookup returns CDR1 MNHEY and CDR2 SVGAGI. V was shortened by 4 bases and J by 9 bases, with 16 bases between the two germline ends.

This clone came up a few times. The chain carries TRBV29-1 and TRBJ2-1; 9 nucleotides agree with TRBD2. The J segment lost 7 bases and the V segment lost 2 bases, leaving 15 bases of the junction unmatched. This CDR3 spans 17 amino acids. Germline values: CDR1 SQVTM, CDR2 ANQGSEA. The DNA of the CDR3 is TGCAGCGTTGAAAAAGCTAGCGGGATGGATTGGCGAAATGAGCAGTTCTTC. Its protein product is CSVEKASGMDWRNEQFF.